Each of the 30 T cell receptor beta chains below was sequenced from the same sample in a study of T cell responses to AZD1222 COVID-19 vaccine. Repertoires were generated with immunoSEQ multiplex PCR, while TCRdb's copy carries only in-frame clones and drops some. The sample has around 94,000 clones, approximately 90% seen once. The sequences come from peripheral blood, collected on day 0 of AZD1222 vaccination. These receptors were collected from an adult in good health.

V usage is TRBV27 and J usage is TRBJ1-1; 9 positions match TRBD1. The length of the CDR3 is 16 residues. Losses at the gene ends were 4 bases for V and 0 bases for J; bases not matched to a gene: 6. Germline V gene lookup returns CDR1 MNHEY and CDR2 SMNVEV (reference sequence). The CDR3 DNA follows: TGTGCCAGCAGTTCTCTCGGACAGGGGTTGAACACTGAAGCTTTCTTT. Its protein is CASSSLGQGLNTEAFF.

The gene calls are TRBV6-5 and TRBJ1-6, with 8 bases identical to TRBD1. V lost 7 bases, J lost 7 bases, and 9 bases stayed unmatched. There are 15 residues in the CDR3. Germline V CDR1 and CDR2: MNHEY, SVGAGI. The DNA of the CDR3 is TGTGCCAGCAAAGAGACAGGGGTCGAGAATTCACCCCTCCACTTT. Its translation is CASKETGVENSPLHF.

The rearrangement joins TRBV18 to TRBJ1-4; D is ambiguous. This CDR3 spans 14 amino acids. Trimming removed 3 bases at V and 6 bases at J, with 11 bases between. Germline V CDR1 and CDR2: KGHSH, LQKENI. The CDR3 here is CASSPTTQYEKLFF. In nucleotides, the CDR3 is TGTGCCAGCTCACCCACGACACAGTATGAAAAACTGTTTTTT.

The V call is TRBV18, the J call TRBJ1-6; a weak D match, TRBD1 (5 bases). This CDR3 has 17 amino acids. Trimming took off 1 base at V and 0 bases at J, with 10 bases between the two ends. CDR1 KGHSH and CDR2 LQKENI come from the germline V gene. CDR3 in DNA: TGTGCCAGCTCACCACAGGGGTTGAGCTCCTATAATTCACCCCTCCACTTT. Translation gives CASSPQGLSSYNSPLHF.

The chain joins TRBV7-2 to TRBJ2-5, with D possibly matching TRBD1 (5 bases). Germline V gene lookup returns CDR1 SGHTA and CDR2 FQGNSA. With 1 base removed from V and 1 base from J, the gap between germline ends came to 10 bases. The CDR3 has 15 amino acids. This chain's CDR3 is CASSLVGQGQETQYF. In DNA, the CDR3 is TGTGCCAGCAGCTTAGTAGGCCAGGGCCAAGAGACCCAGTACTTC. Complete variable domain (other parts from reference TRBV7-2 and TRBJ2-5): GAGVSQSPSNKVTEKGKDVELRCDPISGHTALYWYRQSLGQGLEFLIYFQGNSAPDKSGLPSDRFSAERTGGSVSTLTIQRTQQEDSAVYLCASSLVGQGQETQYFGPGTRLLVL.

This rearrangement joins TRBV28 to TRBJ2-5, with D perhaps matching TRBD2 (6 bases). Germline lookup yields CDR1 MDHEN and CDR2 SYDVKM. Trimming cost V 3 bases and J 4 bases, with 12 bases left between them. This CDR3 is built from 14 residues. CDR3 nucleotides: TGTGCCAGCAGTTTTCTAGCGAGGTCAGAGACCCAGTACTTC. The encoded protein is CASSFLARSETQYF.

This clone was seen more than once but under ten times. This chain uses TRBV2 with TRBJ1-6; weak D call: TRBD1 (5 bases). The CDR3 has 16 amino acids. Germline V gene lookup returns CDR1 SNHLY and CDR2 FYNNEI. Trimming pared 1 base from V and 14 bases from J, leaving 21 bases between. CDR3: CASSEVRLGQMSSLHF. CDR3 DNA sequence: TGTGCCAGCAGTGAAGTAAGGTTGGGGCAGATGTCATCCCTCCACTTT.

Only one count was recorded for this clone. The rearrangement uses TRBV7-9 and TRBJ1-1, with D uncertain. V lost 5 bases and J 0 bases, leaving 13 bases between the germline ends. This CDR3 has 15 residues. CDR1 is SEHNR and CDR2 is FQNEAQ in the germline V gene (reference sequence). The CDR3 sequence is CASSPKNLMNTEAFF. As DNA, the CDR3 is TGTGCCAGCAGCCCCAAGAACCTCATGAACACTGAAGCTTTCTTT.

The J gene is TRBJ2-7, the V gene TRBV9; tentative D call: TRBD1 (6 bases). There are 15 residues in the CDR3. Germline CDR1 and CDR2: SGDLS and YYNGEE. V shed 0 bases and J shed 0 bases, with 10 bases lying between them. The CDR3 DNA is TGTGCCAGCAGCGTAGCAGGGGCGAGCTCCTACGAGCAGTACTTC. Its translation is CASSVAGASSYEQYF.

This chain links TRBV28 with TRBJ2-1; 9 nucleotides agree with TRBD1. The V and J ends lost 5 bases and 12 bases, in that order; junction bases with no gene match: 2. CDR1 is MDHEN, CDR2 SYDVKM, per germline. The length of the CDR3 is 11 residues. CDR3 loop: CASSRDRAQFF. In DNA form, the CDR3 reads TGTGCCAGCAGTCGGGACAGGGCGCAGTTCTTC.

V and J are TRBV12-3 or TRBV12-4 and TRBJ1-1; TRBD1 might be the D (6 bases). V was clipped by 8 bases and J by 4 bases, with 14 bases between them. The CDR3 has 13 residues. CDR3 coding DNA: TGTGCCAGCCAAACAGGGTCAGGCACTGAAGCTTTCTTT. Translating gives CASQTGSGTEAFF.

CDR3 loop: CATGQGTYNEQFF. The CDR3 DNA is TGTGCCACCGGACAGGGAACCTACAATGAGCAGTTCTTC. This chain connects TRBV6-5 to TRBJ2-1; 8 bases fit TRBD1. The CDR3 loop spans 13 amino acids. J lost 2 bases, V lost 10 bases, and 4 bases had no gene match. In germline, CDR1 is MNHEY, CDR2 SVGAGI.

This chain links TRBV5-4 with TRBJ1-3; D is possibly TRBD1 (5 bases). The CDR3 covers 17 residues. V lost 0 bases and J 0 bases, leaving 13 bases between the germline ends. Germline lookup yields CDR1 SGHNT and CDR2 YYREEE (reference sequence). The DNA for the CDR3 is TGTGCCAGCAGCTTGGGGGGGTGGAGCCGCTCTGGAAACACCATATATTTT. Protein: CASSLGGWSRSGNTIYF.

This clone was found once. This sequence joins TRBV4-3 and TRBJ2-3; no definite D call. CDR3 size: 16 residues. V shed 0 bases and J shed 3 bases, with 13 bases lying between them. Germline loops: CDR1 LGHNA, CDR2 YSLEER. The CDR3, as DNA: TGCGCCAGCAGCCAAGAGGTTAACACTGTTACAGATACGCAGTATTTT. Translated, it gives CASSQEVNTVTDTQYF.

With respect to this clone: Within the sample, other DNA sequences also encode this same CDR3. CDR3 DNA: TGTGCCAGCAGCTTACGGGCGGGGAACACTGAAGCTTTCTTT. Translating it yields CASSLRAGNTEAFF. The J gene is TRBJ1-1, the V gene TRBV7-8, with D hard to call. Germline V gene sequence: CDR1 SGHVS, CDR2 FQNEAQ. Trimming removed 2 bases from V and 1 base from J, with 8 bases in between. This CDR3 spans 14 amino acids.

The V and J genes are TRBV7-2 and TRBJ1-2; 11 bases agree with TRBD1. Germline lookup yields CDR1 SGHTA and CDR2 FQGNSA. V trimming: 5 bases; J trimming: 4 bases; junction bases outside the gene matches: 6. The CDR3 contains 15 residues. CDR3 DNA: TGTGCCAGCAGCCGGACAGGGGGCGCTCTCTATGGCTACACCTTC. Its translation is CASSRTGGALYGYTF.

J is TRBJ1-1 and V is TRBV11-1; D gene unclear. V lost 3 bases to trimming and J lost 2 bases, with 10 bases between them. Looked up from germline, CDR1 is SGHAT and CDR2 is FQDESV (reference sequence). The CDR3 totals 14 residues. The CDR3 DNA sequence: TGTGCCAGCAGCTTTGGGCAGGCAAACACTGAAGCTTTCTTT. Protein product: CASSFGQANTEAFF.

V usage is TRBV28 and J usage is TRBJ1-2; D might be TRBD1 (6 bases). Germline CDR1 reads MDHEN; CDR2 reads SYDVKM. Trimming stripped 6 bases from V and 5 bases from J, with 10 bases between. The CDR3 is made up of 12 amino acids. CDR3 amino acids: CASSSQGYGYTF. CDR3 DNA sequence: TGTGCCAGCAGCTCTCAGGGGTATGGCTACACCTTC.

This chain joins TRBV3-1 (or the pseudogene TRBV3-2) and TRBJ2-7, with D hard to call. Germline V gene sequence: CDR1 LGHDT, CDR2 YNNKEL (reference sequence). The CDR3 loop spans 14 amino acids. V lost 0 bases, J lost 0 bases, and 6 bases lay in between. CDR3 bases: TGTGCCAGCAGCCAAGAGACCCACTCCTACGAGCAGTACTTC. Translating it yields CASSQETHSYEQYF.

The genes are TRBV23-1 and TRBJ2-7; the D gene is possibly TRBD2 (5 bases). TRBV23-1 is filed as an ORF, its function uncertain. V was trimmed by 10 bases and J by 0 bases, leaving 19 bases between them. This CDR3 has 15 residues. CDR3 sequence: CATLHRGSSSYEQYF. CDR3 nucleotide sequence: TGCGCCACCCTGCACCGGGGATCCTCCTCCTACGAGCAGTACTTC.

The V and J genes are TRBV25-1 and TRBJ1-1; maybe TRBD1 (5 bases). Trimming pared 4 bases from V and 11 bases from J, leaving 11 bases between. CDR3 length equals 11 residues. In germline, CDR1 is MGHDK, CDR2 SYGVNS. As DNA, the CDR3 is TGTGCCAGCAGTGCGGGACTCCACGCTTTCTTT. Amino acid sequence: CASSAGLHAFF.

The chain is built from TRBV11-2 and TRBJ1-1; tentative D call: TRBD1 (5 bases). This CDR3 is built from 14 residues. Germline CDR1 SGHAT, CDR2 FQNNGV. V lost 5 bases and J 0 bases, leaving 10 bases between the germline ends. The CDR3 reads CASSEGRVNTEAFF. The DNA for the CDR3 is TGTGCCAGCAGCGAGGGACGCGTGAACACTGAAGCTTTCTTT. Filled out from reference TRBV11-2 and TRBJ1-1, the complete variable domain reads EAGVAQSPRYKIIEKRQSVAFWCNPISGHATLYWYQQILGQGPKLLIQFQNNGVVDDSQLPKDRFSAERLKGVDSTLKIQPAKLEDSAVYLCASSEGRVNTEAFFGQGTRLTVV.

The rearrangement links TRBV20-1 to TRBJ1-2, with D tentatively TRBD1 (5 bases). Germline-derived CDR1 and CDR2 are DFQATT and SNEGSKA (reference sequence). The CDR3 runs 13 residues. V was pared by 3 bases and J by 3 bases, with 11 bases between. CDR3 in amino acids: CSASGTPDYGYTF. Written as DNA, the CDR3 is TGCAGTGCTAGTGGGACCCCGGACTATGGCTACACCTTC.

This clone appeared a few times. The chain recombines TRBV10-2 with TRBJ2-7; D unclear. Looked up from germline, CDR1 is WSHSY and CDR2 is SAAADI. This CDR3 has 11 amino acids. With 2 bases removed from V and 10 bases from J, the gap between germline ends came to 9 bases. CDR3 loop: CASSEGRLQYF. CDR3 bases: TGCGCCAGCAGTGAGGGTAGACTCCAGTACTTC.

V and J are TRBV2 and TRBJ2-1; 7 bases are a match to TRBD1. Germline V lookup: CDR1 SNHLY, CDR2 FYNNEI. The trim removed 4 bases at V and 10 bases at J, leaving 4 bases unmatched. CDR3 length equals 12 residues. The CDR3 region is CASSVRQGEQFF. The DNA for the CDR3 is TGTGCCAGCAGTGTCAGACAGGGCGAGCAGTTCTTC.

V is TRBV28 and J is TRBJ2-7; D remains ambiguous. Deletions cut 5 bases from V and 5 bases from J, with 13 bases between. Looked up from germline, CDR1 is MDHEN and CDR2 is SYDVKM. The CDR3 length is 13 residues. DNA of the CDR3: TGTGCCAGCAGTGCTTTTAATCAGAACGAGCAGTACTTC. This sequence encodes CASSAFNQNEQYF.

The chain has TRBV12-3 or TRBV12-4 and TRBJ1-3, with D uncertain. This CDR3 has 12 amino acids. V dropped 7 bases and J dropped 3 bases, with 7 bases sitting between them. CDR3 residues: CASTPSGNTIYF. The CDR3 DNA is TGTGCCAGCACCCCCAGTGGAAACACCATATATTTT.

The chain joins TRBV19 to TRBJ1-5, with a tentative D call TRBD1 (6 bases). Germline CDR1 and CDR2: LNHDA and SQIVND (reference sequence). The CDR3 loop spans 15 amino acids. The V gene lost 6 bases and the J gene lost 4 bases, with 16 bases spanning the gap. The CDR3 here is CASSSIGQGNQPQHF. DNA for the CDR3: TGTGCCAGTAGCTCGATAGGGCAGGGGAATCAGCCCCAGCATTTT.

The count of this clone is one. The chain uses TRBV4-1 and TRBJ1-1; no clear D. This CDR3 is built from 16 residues. Germline V gene lookup returns CDR1 MGHRA and CDR2 YSYEKL. The V and J ends lost 0 bases and 2 bases respectively, with 13 bases between them. The CDR3 coding sequence is TGCGCCAGCAGCCAAGACGATGGGCTCCAAAACACTGAAGCTTTCTTT. It yields the protein CASSQDDGLQNTEAFF.

The genes are TRBV6-6 and TRBJ2-1, with 8 bases identical to TRBD1. Germline lookup yields CDR1 MNHNY and CDR2 SVGAGI (reference sequence). V was clipped by 4 bases and J by 9 bases; unmatched bases: 5. The CDR3 totals 13 residues. CDR3 region: CASSSTGGGEQFF. The CDR3 DNA follows: TGTGCCAGCAGTTCCACAGGGGGAGGTGAGCAGTTCTTC.